This entry features one T cell receptor (beta chain) sequence. The CDR3 spans 15 residues. The germline CDR1 and CDR2 sequences are MNHNS and SASEGT. The V segment lost 3 bases and the J segment 8 bases; nucleotides outside the gene matches: 7. The entry originates in a study of blood T cell repertoires in COVID-19. Study information: T cells, B-cell-depleted T cells, or PBMCs supplied cDNA or gDNA.

TCRdb's table, derived via immunoSEQ multiplex PCR, lists solely in-frame clones and lacks some. Altogether 250,000 to 350,000 clones are present, roughly 86% being singletons, with the ten largest covering over 9%. This TCR was sampled from a woman in her twenties or thirties with COVID-19, enrolled during active disease. Sequencing was done on a sample of peripheral blood. The chain recombines TRBV6-1 with TRBJ2-1, with TRBD2 matching over 10 bases. The CDR3 sequence: CASSDRLAGVDEQFF. In DNA form, the CDR3 reads TGTGCCAGCAGTGATCGTCTAGCGGGAGTCGATGAGCAGTTCTTC.